What follows describes a single T cell receptor beta chain. The target antigen is unknown. The table came from immunoSEQ multiplex PCR; TCRdb's copy has only in-frame clones and leaves some out. In the table there are about 2.1 million clones, 90% to 95% of which are singletons. CD8 cells classed as naive were CD45RO-negative and positively selected for CCR7, excluding terminally differentiated effector memory CD45RA+ cells. The sample comes from a study of shared clonotypes between healthy human individuals. Study-level points and caveats: Naive subsets, compared against memory subsets, generally had larger estimated richness values.

The CDR3 runs 17 residues. With 3 bases clipped from V and 0 bases from J, the junction kept 8 bases outside the gene matches. Germline V gene lookup returns CDR1 SGDLS and CDR2 YYNGEE. The rearrangement joins TRBV9 to TRBJ2-2; 7 bases fit TRBD2. The receptor was isolated from a man in his late teens or twenties in good health. Some clones in this sample may be carry-over from other donors' samples. Sequencing was done on a sample of naive CD8+ T cells from PBMCs. Written as DNA, the CDR3 is TGTGCCAGCAGCGCCCGCTGGGAGGGCGCGAACACCGGGGAGCTGTTTTTT. Protein sequence: CASSARWEGANTGELFF.